A selection of T cell receptor beta chains follows, all from one sample in a study of siplizumab effects on memory and regulatory T cells. Their specific antigens are unknown. Profiling relied on immunoSEQ multiplex PCR, and the TCRdb table lists in-frame clones only, not all of them. The data hold 18,000 or so clones, with under 50% observed a single time. The sample was CFSE-low (dividing) CD4+ T cells sorted from an allogeneic mixed lymphocyte reaction. The receptors come from a human donor in good health; the cells came from an allogeneic mixed lymphocyte reaction. CDR3s include the opening cysteine and the closing phenylalanine or tryptophan. D genes are given only for firm matches. The size field is filled for only some rows; it gives once, few, many or a size class.

CDR3 protein: CASSVAWDSGGDTQYF
CDR3 DNA: TGTGCCAGCAGCGTAGCTTGGGATAGCGGGGGAGATACGCAGTATTTT
clone size: -
J gene: TRBJ2-3
D gene: TRBD2
CDR3 length: 16
V gene: TRBV9

CDR3 protein: CASNLGRTQETQYF
CDR3 DNA: TGTGCCAGCAACTTAGGTAGGACGCAAGAGACCCAGTACTTC
clone size: -
J gene: TRBJ2-5
D gene: -
CDR3 length: 14
V gene: TRBV2

CDR3 protein: CASIGPFSDEQFF
CDR3 DNA: TGTGCCAGCATCGGGCCGTTCTCGGATGAGCAGTTCTTC
clone size: few
J gene: TRBJ2-1
D gene: -
CDR3 length: 13
V gene: TRBV28

CDR3 protein: CASSPGQALALGELFF
CDR3 DNA: TGTGCCAGCTCACCAGGGCAAGCCCTTGCCCTCGGGGAGCTGTTTTTT
clone size: -
J gene: TRBJ2-2
D gene: -
CDR3 length: 16
V gene: TRBV18

CDR3 protein: CATAPRQPPDTQYF
CDR3 DNA: TGTGCCACCGCCCCACGACAGCCACCAGATACGCAGTATTTT
clone size: -
J gene: TRBJ2-3
D gene: -
CDR3 length: 14
V gene: TRBV6-4

CDR3 protein: CAISEVLSYEQYF
CDR3 DNA: TGTGCCATCAGTGAAGTACTCAGCTACGAGCAGTACTTC
clone size: -
J gene: TRBJ2-7
D gene: -
CDR3 length: 13
V gene: TRBV10-3

CDR3 protein: CASSFRGAEAFF
CDR3 DNA: TGTGCCAGCAGTTTTAGGGGTGCTGAAGCTTTCTTT
clone size: -
J gene: TRBJ1-1
D gene: -
CDR3 length: 12
V gene: TRBV27

CDR3 protein: CAISGQGARGLSTDTQYF
CDR3 DNA: TGTGCCATCAGTGGACAGGGGGCGCGGGGCCTGAGCACAGATACGCAGTATTTT
clone size: -
J gene: TRBJ2-3
D gene: TRBD1
CDR3 length: 18
V gene: TRBV10-3

CDR3 protein: CASSRTGDSTEAFF
CDR3 DNA: TGTGCCAGCAGCCGAACAGGGGATAGCACTGAAGCTTTCTTT
clone size: -
J gene: TRBJ1-1
D gene: TRBD1
CDR3 length: 14
V gene: TRBV7-3

CDR3 protein: CASSLGGLKNIQYF
CDR3 DNA: TGTGCCAGCAGTTTAGGGGGTTTGAAAAACATTCAGTACTTC
clone size: few
J gene: TRBJ2-4
D gene: -
CDR3 length: 14
V gene: TRBV28

CDR3 protein: CASSEWGRSYEQYF
CDR3 DNA: TGCGCCAGCAGTGAGTGGGGTCGTTCCTACGAGCAGTACTTC
clone size: medium-sized
J gene: TRBJ2-7
D gene: -
CDR3 length: 14
V gene: TRBV10-2

CDR3 protein: CASSARVDYGYTF
CDR3 DNA: TGTGCCAGCAGCGCCAGGGTGGACTATGGCTACACCTTC
clone size: once
J gene: TRBJ1-2
D gene: -
CDR3 length: 13
V gene: TRBV9

CDR3 protein: CASSPEYSNQPQHF
CDR3 DNA: TGCGCCAGCAGCCCGGAATATAGCAATCAGCCCCAGCATTTT
clone size: -
J gene: TRBJ1-5
D gene: -
CDR3 length: 14
V gene: TRBV4-1

CDR3 protein: CASSFRVGYGYTF
CDR3 DNA: TGTGCCAGCAGTTTCAGGGTTGGCTATGGCTACACCTTC
clone size: -
J gene: TRBJ1-2
D gene: -
CDR3 length: 13
V gene: TRBV27

CDR3 protein: CASSSSGGTDTQYF
CDR3 DNA: TGTGCCAGCAGTTCAAGCGGGGGCACAGATACGCAGTATTTT
clone size: -
J gene: TRBJ2-3
D gene: TRBD2
CDR3 length: 14
V gene: TRBV28

CDR3 protein: CASSLDTDTQYF
CDR3 DNA: TGTGCCAGCAGCCTGGACACAGATACGCAGTATTTT
clone size: few
J gene: TRBJ2-3
D gene: -
CDR3 length: 12
V gene: TRBV9

CDR3 protein: CASSLGVGGYYGYTF
CDR3 DNA: TGTGCCAGCAGCTTAGGAGTAGGGGGCTACTATGGCTACACCTTC
clone size: -
J gene: TRBJ1-2
D gene: TRBD1
CDR3 length: 15
V gene: TRBV7-2

CDR3 protein: CASSVGTPSSGYGYTF
CDR3 DNA: TGTGCCAGCAGCGTCGGGACCCCTAGCAGCGGCTATGGCTACACCTTC
clone size: few
J gene: TRBJ1-2
D gene: -
CDR3 length: 16
V gene: TRBV7-9